The 6 T cell receptor beta chains below come from one sample, sequenced in a study of breast tumors, draining lymph nodes, adjacent tissues. Via MiXCR, TCRdb re-called the multiplex PCR reads, giving one row per CDR3 protein. The sample has over 20,000 distinct CDR3 sequences, approximately 31% seen once. Sample: breast tumor tissue. The receptors were sampled from a female donor with breast cancer. Some clones in this sample may be carry-over from other donors' samples.

This clonotype is medium-sized. V gene TRBV15 combines with J gene TRBJ2-1; no firm D call. Germline CDR1 reads LNHNV; CDR2 reads YYDKDF (reference sequence). The CDR3 length is 16 residues. The germline V and J ends were trimmed by 0 bases and 2 bases, with 11 bases remaining between them. CDR3 bases: TGTGCCACCAGCAGAGATCGGACGGAACCCTACAATGAGCAGTTCTTC. Encoded protein: CATSRDRTEPYNEQFF.

This clonotype was observed at least ten times. The gene calls are TRBV20-1 and TRBJ2-1; 8 bases match TRBD1. CDR1 and CDR2 from the germline V gene are DFQATT and SNEGSKA (reference sequence). Trimming took 0 bases from V and 2 from J; bases not matched to a gene: 3. This CDR3 has 15 amino acids. The CDR3 here is CSARDGTGTYNEQFF. CDR3 in DNA: TGCAGTGCTAGAGATGGGACAGGAACCTACAATGAGCAGTTCTTC.

The chain is built from TRBV5-1 and TRBJ2-5; either TRBD1 or TRBD2 may fit D (6 bases each). The length of the CDR3 is 13 residues. Trimming shortened V by 2 bases and J by 5 bases, and 10 bases separated the two germline ends. CDR1 is SGHRS and CDR2 is YFSETQ in the germline V gene. The CDR3 sequence: CASSLRGVETQYF. The CDR3 DNA sequence: TGCGCCAGCAGCTTAAGGGGGGTCGAGACCCAGTACTTC.

This clonotype was seen repeatedly, ten times or more. V usage is TRBV20-1 and J usage is TRBJ2-1; 9 nucleotides agree with TRBD2. Unmatched junction bases numbered 6, after V lost 5 bases and J lost 4 bases. Germline V gene data show CDR1 as DFQATT and CDR2 as SNEGSKA (reference sequence). The CDR3 is made up of 14 amino acids. The CDR3 coding sequence is TGCAGTGCTTCCGGGACTAGCAGTTACAATGAGCAGTTCTTC. Its protein is CSASGTSSYNEQFF.

The chain joins TRBV2 to TRBJ2-5, with 9 bases that match TRBD1. V was pared by 4 bases and J by 6 bases, with 3 bases of the junction left unmatched. This CDR3 comprises 13 residues. CDR1 and CDR2 from the germline V gene are SNHLY and FYNNEI. The CDR3 region is CASSVGQGQTQYF. CDR3 DNA: TGTGCCAGCAGTGTGGGACAGGGCCAGACCCAGTACTTC.

This rearrangement joins TRBV3-1 to TRBJ1-2; the D is unclear. Germline values: CDR1 LGHDT, CDR2 YNNKEL (reference sequence). Trimming pared 0 bases from V and 2 bases from J, leaving 22 bases between. This CDR3 comprises 19 residues. The CDR3 DNA reads TGTGCCAGCAGCCAAGATTCGGGTACGGGCAGAACGCTAAACTATGGCTACACCTTC. It yields the protein CASSQDSGTGRTLNYGYTF.